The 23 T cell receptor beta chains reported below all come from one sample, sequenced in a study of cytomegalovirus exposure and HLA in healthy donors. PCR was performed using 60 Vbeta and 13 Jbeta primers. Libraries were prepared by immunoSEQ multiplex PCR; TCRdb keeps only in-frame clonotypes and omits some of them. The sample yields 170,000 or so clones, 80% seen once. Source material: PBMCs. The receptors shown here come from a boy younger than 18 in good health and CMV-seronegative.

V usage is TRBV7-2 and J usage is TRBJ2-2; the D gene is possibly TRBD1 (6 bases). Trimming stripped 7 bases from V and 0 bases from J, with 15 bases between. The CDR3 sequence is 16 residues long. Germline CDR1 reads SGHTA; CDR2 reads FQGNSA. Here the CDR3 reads CASTPGAIANTGELFF. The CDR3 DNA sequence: TGTGCCAGCACTCCAGGGGCCATCGCGAACACCGGGGAGCTGTTTTTT.

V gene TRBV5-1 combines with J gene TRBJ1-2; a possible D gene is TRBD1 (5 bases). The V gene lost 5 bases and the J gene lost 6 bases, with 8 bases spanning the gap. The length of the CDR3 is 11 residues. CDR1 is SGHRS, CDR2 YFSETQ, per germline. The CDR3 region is CASSDSNGYTF. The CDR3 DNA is TGCGCCAGCAGTGACAGCAATGGCTACACCTTC. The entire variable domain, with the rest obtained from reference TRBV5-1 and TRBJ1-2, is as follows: KAGVTQTPRYLIKTRGQQVTLSCSPISGHRSVSWYQQTPGQGLQFLFEYFSETQRNKGNFPGRFSGRQFSNSRSEMNVSTLELGDSALYLCASSDSNGYTFGSGTRLTVV.

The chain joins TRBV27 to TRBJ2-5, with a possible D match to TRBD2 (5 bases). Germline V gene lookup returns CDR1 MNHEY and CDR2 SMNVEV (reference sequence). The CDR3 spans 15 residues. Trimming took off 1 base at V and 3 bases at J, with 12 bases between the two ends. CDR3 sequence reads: CASSLFFSGEETQYF. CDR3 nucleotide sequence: TGTGCCAGCAGTTTATTTTTTTCCGGGGAAGAGACCCAGTACTTC.

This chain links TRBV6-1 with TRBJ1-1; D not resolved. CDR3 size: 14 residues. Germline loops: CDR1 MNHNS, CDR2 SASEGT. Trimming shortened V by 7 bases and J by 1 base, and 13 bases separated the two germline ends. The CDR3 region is CASTLTLQNTEAFF. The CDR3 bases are TGTGCCAGCACCCTGACACTCCAGAACACTGAAGCTTTCTTT.

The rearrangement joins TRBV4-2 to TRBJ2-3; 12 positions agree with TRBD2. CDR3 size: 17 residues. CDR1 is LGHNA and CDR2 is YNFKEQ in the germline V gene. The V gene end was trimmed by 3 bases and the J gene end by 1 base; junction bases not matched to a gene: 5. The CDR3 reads CASSQGTSGYGTDTQYF. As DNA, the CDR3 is TGTGCCAGCAGCCAGGGGACTAGCGGGTACGGCACAGATACGCAGTATTTT.

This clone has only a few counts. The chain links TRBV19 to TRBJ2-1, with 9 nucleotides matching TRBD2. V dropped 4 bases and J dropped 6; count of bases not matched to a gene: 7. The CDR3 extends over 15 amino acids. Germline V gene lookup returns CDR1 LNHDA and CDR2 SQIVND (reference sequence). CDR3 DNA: TGTGCCAGTAGTAACCCGGGACTAGCTGTCAATGAGCAGTTCTTC. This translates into CASSNPGLAVNEQFF.

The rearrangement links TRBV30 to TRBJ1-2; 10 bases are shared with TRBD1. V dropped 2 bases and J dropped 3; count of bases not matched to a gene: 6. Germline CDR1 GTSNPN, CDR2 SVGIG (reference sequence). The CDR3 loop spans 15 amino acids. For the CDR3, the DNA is TGTGCCTGGAGTCCCGACAGGGGGCAAGACTATGGCTACACCTTC. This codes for CAWSPDRGQDYGYTF. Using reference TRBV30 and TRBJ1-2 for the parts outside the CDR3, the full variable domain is SQTIHQWPATLVQPVGSPLSLECTVEGTSNPNLYWYRQAAGRGLQLLFYSVGIGQISSEVPQNLSASRPQDRQFILSSKKLLLSDSGFYLCAWSPDRGQDYGYTFGSGTRLTVV.

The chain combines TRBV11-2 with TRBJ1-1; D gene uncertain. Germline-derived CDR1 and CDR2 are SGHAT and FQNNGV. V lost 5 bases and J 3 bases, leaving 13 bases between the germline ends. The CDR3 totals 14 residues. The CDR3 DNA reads TGTGCCAGCAGCGCGAGCGTCGGGGACACTGAAGCTTTCTTT. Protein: CASSASVGDTEAFF.

As DNA, the CDR3 is TGTGCCAGCAGCTTCTCCAGGGGAAGCGAAAAACTGTTTTTT. This translates into CASSFSRGSEKLFF. The chain recombines TRBV5-8 with TRBJ1-4, with D perhaps TRBD1 (6 bases). The V end was cut by 2 bases, the J end by 8 bases, with 13 bases between. The CDR3 has 14 amino acids. Germline V gene sequence: CDR1 SGHTS, CDR2 YDEGEE.

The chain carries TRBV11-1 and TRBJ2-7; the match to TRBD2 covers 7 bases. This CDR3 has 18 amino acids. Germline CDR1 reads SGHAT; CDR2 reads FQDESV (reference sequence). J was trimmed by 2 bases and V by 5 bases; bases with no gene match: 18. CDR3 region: CASSRRSPASGLAYEQYF. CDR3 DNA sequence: TGTGCCAGCAGCCGGAGGTCCCCGGCTAGCGGTCTAGCCTACGAGCAGTACTTC.

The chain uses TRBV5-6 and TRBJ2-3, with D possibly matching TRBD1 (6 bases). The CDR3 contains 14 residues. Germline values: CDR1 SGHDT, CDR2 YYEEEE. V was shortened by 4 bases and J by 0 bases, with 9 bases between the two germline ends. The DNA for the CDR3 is TGTGCCAGCAGCGTGGGGGCTAGCACAGATACGCAGTATTTT. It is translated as CASSVGASTDTQYF.

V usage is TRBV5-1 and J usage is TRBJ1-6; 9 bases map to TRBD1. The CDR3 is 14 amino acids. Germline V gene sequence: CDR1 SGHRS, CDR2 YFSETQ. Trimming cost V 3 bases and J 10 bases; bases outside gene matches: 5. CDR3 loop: CASSWDREVSPLHF. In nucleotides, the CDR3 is TGCGCCAGCAGCTGGGACAGGGAAGTCTCACCCCTCCACTTT.

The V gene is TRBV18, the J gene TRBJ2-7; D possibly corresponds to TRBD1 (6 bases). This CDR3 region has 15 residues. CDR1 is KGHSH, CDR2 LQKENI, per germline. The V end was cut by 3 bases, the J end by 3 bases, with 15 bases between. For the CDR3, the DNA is TGTGCCAGCTCACCTGGAGCAGGGGTGGGCTACGAGCAGTACTTC. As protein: CASSPGAGVGYEQYF.

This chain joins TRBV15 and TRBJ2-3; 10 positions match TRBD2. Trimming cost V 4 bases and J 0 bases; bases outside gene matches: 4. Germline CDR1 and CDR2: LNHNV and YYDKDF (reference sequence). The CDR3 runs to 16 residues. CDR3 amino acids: CATSISGRLSTDTQYF. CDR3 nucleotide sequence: TGTGCCACCAGCATTAGCGGGAGGCTAAGCACAGATACGCAGTATTTT.

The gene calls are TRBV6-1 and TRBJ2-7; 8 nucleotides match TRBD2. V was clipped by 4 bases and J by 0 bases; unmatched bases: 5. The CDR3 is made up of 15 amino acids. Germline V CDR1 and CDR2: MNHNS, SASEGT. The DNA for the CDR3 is TGTGCCAGCAGTGGCCGGGAGGGGATCTCCTACGAGCAGTACTTC. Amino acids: CASSGREGISYEQYF.

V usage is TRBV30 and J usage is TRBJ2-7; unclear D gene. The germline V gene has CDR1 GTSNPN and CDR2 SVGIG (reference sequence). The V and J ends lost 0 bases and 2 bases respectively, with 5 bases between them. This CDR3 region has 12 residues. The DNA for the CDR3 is TGTGCCTGGAGTGTCTCAGCCTACGAGCAGTACTTC. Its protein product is CAWSVSAYEQYF.

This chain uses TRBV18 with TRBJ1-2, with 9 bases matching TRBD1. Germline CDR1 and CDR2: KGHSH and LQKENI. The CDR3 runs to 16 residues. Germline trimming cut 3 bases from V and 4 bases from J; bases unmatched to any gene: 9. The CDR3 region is CASSPNRDREFYGYTF. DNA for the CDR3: TGTGCCAGCTCACCCAACAGGGACAGGGAATTCTATGGCTACACCTTC.

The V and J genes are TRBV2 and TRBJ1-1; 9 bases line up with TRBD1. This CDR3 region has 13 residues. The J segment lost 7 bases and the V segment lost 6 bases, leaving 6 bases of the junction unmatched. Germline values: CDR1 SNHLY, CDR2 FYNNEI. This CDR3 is CASSPGTGFEAFF. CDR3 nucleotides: TGTGCCAGCAGCCCGGGGACAGGGTTTGAAGCTTTCTTT.

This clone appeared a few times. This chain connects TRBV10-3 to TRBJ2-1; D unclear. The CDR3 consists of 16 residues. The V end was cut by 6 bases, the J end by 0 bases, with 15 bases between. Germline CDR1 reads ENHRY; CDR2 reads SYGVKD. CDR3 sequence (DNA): TGTGCCATCAGCGCCCTGGCGGAAAGCTCCTACAATGAGCAGTTCTTC. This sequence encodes CAISALAESSYNEQFF.

This CDR3 is CASSYTPGGAGGELFF. The CDR3 bases are TGTGCCAGCAGTTACACCCCGGGAGGGGCGGGCGGGGAGCTGTTTTTT. The chain joins TRBV6-5 to TRBJ2-2, with TRBD2 matching over 8 bases. The CDR3 sequence is 16 residues long. V shed 2 bases, J shed 7 bases, and the junction held 9 bases outside the gene matches. Looked up from germline, CDR1 is MNHEY and CDR2 is SVGAGI.

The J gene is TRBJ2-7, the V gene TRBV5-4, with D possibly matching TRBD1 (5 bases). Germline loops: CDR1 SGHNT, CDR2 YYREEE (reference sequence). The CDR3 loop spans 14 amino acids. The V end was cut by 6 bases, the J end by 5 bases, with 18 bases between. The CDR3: CASNPKGRVDEQYF. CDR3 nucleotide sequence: TGTGCCAGCAATCCCAAGGGCAGGGTGGACGAGCAGTACTTC.

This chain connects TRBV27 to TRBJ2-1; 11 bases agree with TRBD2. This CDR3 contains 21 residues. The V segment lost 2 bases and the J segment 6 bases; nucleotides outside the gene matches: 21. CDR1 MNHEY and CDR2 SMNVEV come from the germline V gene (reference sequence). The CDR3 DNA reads TGTGCCAGCAGTTTACTTCTCCCGGCTAGCGGGAGGATTTCTAAGGGCAATGAGCAGTTCTTC. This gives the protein CASSLLLPASGRISKGNEQFF.

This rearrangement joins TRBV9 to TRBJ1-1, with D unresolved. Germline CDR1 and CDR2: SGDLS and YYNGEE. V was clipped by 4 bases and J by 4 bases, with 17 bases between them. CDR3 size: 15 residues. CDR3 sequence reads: CASSPRVSGGTEAFF. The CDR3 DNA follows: TGTGCCAGCAGCCCCCGGGTCTCTGGTGGCACTGAAGCTTTCTTT. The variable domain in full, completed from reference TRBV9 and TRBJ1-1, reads DSGVTQTPKHLITATGQRVTLRCSPRSGDLSVYWYQQSLDQGLQFLIQYYNGEERAKGNILERFSAQQFPDLHSELNLSSLELGDSALYFCASSPRVSGGTEAFFGQGTRLTVV.